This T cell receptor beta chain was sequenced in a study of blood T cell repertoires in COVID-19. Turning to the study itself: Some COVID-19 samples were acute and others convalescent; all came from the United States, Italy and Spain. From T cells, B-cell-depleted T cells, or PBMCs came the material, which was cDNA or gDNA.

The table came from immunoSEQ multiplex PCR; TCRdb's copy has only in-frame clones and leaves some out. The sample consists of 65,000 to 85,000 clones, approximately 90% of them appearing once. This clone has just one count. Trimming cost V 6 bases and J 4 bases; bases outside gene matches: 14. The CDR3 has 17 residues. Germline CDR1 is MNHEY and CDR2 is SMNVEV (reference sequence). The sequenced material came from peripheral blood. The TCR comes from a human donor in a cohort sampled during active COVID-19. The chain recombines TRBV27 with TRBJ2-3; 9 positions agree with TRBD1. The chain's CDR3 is CASREPRDRAPPDTQYF. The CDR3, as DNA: TGTGCCAGCAGAGAACCCCGGGACAGGGCACCCCCAGATACGCAGTATTTT.